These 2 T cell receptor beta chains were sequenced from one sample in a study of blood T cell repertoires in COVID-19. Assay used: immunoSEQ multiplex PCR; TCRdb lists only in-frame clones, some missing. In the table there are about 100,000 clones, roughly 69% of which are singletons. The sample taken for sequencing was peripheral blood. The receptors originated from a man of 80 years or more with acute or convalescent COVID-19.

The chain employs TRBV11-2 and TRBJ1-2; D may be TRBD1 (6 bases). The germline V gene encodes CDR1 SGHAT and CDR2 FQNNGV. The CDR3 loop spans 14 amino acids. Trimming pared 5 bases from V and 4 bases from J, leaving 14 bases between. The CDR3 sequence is CASSVGQGSYGYTF. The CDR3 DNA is TGTGCCAGCAGCGTCGGTCAGGGGAGCTATGGCTACACCTTC.

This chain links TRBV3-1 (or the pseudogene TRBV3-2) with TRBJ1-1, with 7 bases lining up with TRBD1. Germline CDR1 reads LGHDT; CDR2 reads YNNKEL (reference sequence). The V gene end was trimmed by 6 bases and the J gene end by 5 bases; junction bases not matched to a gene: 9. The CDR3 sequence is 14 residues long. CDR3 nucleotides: TGTGCCAGCAGAAGACAGGGAAGAAAAACTGAAGCTTTCTTT. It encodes CASRRQGRKTEAFF.